This T cell receptor beta chain was sequenced in a study of blood T cell repertoires in COVID-19. Study-level background: Donors in the United States, Italy and Spain gave samples during acute or convalescent COVID-19. T cells, B-cell-depleted T cells, or PBMCs provided the cDNA or gDNA that served as material.

Study processing details: Quantification of nucleated cells was approximated via reference gene primer amplification. TCRdb keeps only in-frame clones here, not all; method: immunoSEQ multiplex PCR. V, J and clone size were drawn from that table, and D and trimming were deduced from the DNA. This table has 260,000 or so clones, approximately 85% appearing once. The V and J ends lost 3 bases and 8 bases respectively, with 16 bases between them. In germline, CDR1 is LNHDA, CDR2 SQIVND (reference sequence). The CDR3 has 15 residues. The TCR was taken from a human donor in a cohort sampled during active COVID-19. This rearrangement joins TRBV19 to TRBJ1-4; D gene ambiguous. Sequenced material: peripheral blood. CDR3 sequence (DNA): TGTGCCAGTAGTATGGGGAGGCGTGTAAACGAAAAACTGTTTTTT. Its protein product is CASSMGRRVNEKLFF.